A selection of T cell receptor beta chains follows, all from one sample in a study of kidney transplant recipient with SARS-CoV-2 infection. TCRdb recomputed calls from the reads with MiXCR, one row per CDR3 protein. The data contain approximately 250,000 distinct CDR3 sequences, more than 25% of them singletons. The source material was a blood sample, sampled at baseline and around day 120 from a kidney transplant recipient. The receptor set was obtained from a male patient aged 25-45 years who had COVID-19 and was a kidney transplant recipient. Some T cells may be transferred from the graft donor. Both conserved end residues are part of each CDR3. The D gene is left open where the match is weak. The size of a clone is reported for some rows only, either as once, few or many, or as a class for expanded clones.

d_gene: .
j_gene: TRBJ1-2
abundance: many
len: 17
v_gene: TRBV12-3/TRBV12-4
CDR3aa: CASSLSFSFRKTYGYTF
CDR3nt: TGTGCCAGCAGTTTAAGTTTCAGCTTCCGAAAGACCTATGGCTACACCTTC

d_gene: TRBD1
j_gene: TRBJ1-2
abundance: many
len: 15
v_gene: TRBV30
CDR3aa: CAWSSRGRRFYGYTF
CDR3nt: TGTGCCTGGAGTAGCAGGGGGCGGAGGTTCTATGGCTACACCTTC

d_gene: .
j_gene: TRBJ2-6
abundance: .
len: 17
v_gene: TRBV8-2
CDR3aa: CGGWRRITQSRANVLTF
CDR3nt: TGTGGCGGGTGGAGGAGGATAACACAAAGTCGGGCCAACGTCCTGACTTTC

d_gene: .
j_gene: TRBJ2-1
abundance: .
len: 13
v_gene: TRBV20-1
CDR3aa: CSARGGSYNEQFF
CDR3nt: TGCAGTGCTAGAGGGGGGAGCTACAATGAGCAGTTCTTC

d_gene: TRBD2
j_gene: TRBJ2-1
abundance: few
len: 15
v_gene: TRBV20-1
CDR3aa: CSARDHGRAIDEQFF
CDR3nt: TGCAGTGCTAGAGATCACGGGAGGGCCATCGATGAGCAGTTCTTC

d_gene: TRBD1
j_gene: TRBJ1-2
abundance: many
len: 16
v_gene: TRBV5-1
CDR3aa: CASSLNEGTGGNGYTF
CDR3nt: TGCGCCAGCAGCTTGAATGAGGGAACAGGGGGCAACGGCTACACCTTC

d_gene: TRBD2
j_gene: TRBJ2-1
abundance: many
len: 14
v_gene: TRBV6-5
CDR3aa: CASRAGTTYNEQFF
CDR3nt: TGTGCCAGCAGGGCCGGGACTACCTACAATGAGCAGTTCTTC

d_gene: .
j_gene: TRBJ1-2
abundance: many
len: 16
v_gene: TRBV30
CDR3aa: CAWTSKRYRKTYGYTF
CDR3nt: TGTGCCTGGACATCGAAGCGTTATAGAAAGACCTATGGCTACACCTTC

d_gene: .
j_gene: TRBJ1-2
abundance: .
len: 16
v_gene: TRBV20-1
CDR3aa: CSAGGALFRKTYGYTF
CDR3nt: TGCAGTGCTGGTGGTGCGCTGTTTCGAAAGACCTATGGCTACACCTTC

d_gene: .
j_gene: TRBJ1-2
abundance: many
len: 17
v_gene: TRBV25-1
CDR3aa: CASSVHEELGKTYGYTF
CDR3nt: TGTGCCAGCAGTGTGCATGAAGAACTGGGAAAGACCTATGGCTACACCTTC

d_gene: .
j_gene: TRBJ1-2
abundance: few
len: 17
v_gene: TRBV3-1
CDR3aa: CASSFHYTLRKTYGYTF
CDR3nt: TGTGCCAGCAGCTTTCATTACACCCTTCGAAAGACCTATGGCTACACCTTC